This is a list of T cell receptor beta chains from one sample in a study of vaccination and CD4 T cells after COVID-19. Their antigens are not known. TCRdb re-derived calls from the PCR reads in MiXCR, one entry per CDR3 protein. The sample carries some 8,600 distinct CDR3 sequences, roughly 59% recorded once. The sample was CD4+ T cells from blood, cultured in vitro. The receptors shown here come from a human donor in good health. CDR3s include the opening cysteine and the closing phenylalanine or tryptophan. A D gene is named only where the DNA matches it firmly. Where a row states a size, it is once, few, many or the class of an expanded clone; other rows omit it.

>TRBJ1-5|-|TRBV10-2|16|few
TGCGCCAGCTCCTCCGGGAGAAGGGGTGCTCATCAGCCCCAGCATTTT
CASSSGRRGAHQPQHF
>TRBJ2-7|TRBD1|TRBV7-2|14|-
TGTGCCAGCAGCTTAATGGGACAGACCTACGAGCAGTACTTC
CASSLMGQTYEQYF
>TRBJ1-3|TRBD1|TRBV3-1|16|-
TGTGCCAGCAGCCAGAAGACAGGGGGCTCTGGAAACACCATATATTTT
CASSQKTGGSGNTIYF
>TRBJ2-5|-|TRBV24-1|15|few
TGTGCCACCAGTGCTCGCCCCCCGCTTCAAGAGACCCAGTACTTC
CATSARPPLQETQYF
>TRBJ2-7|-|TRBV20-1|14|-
TGCAGTGCTAGGGGGGGGCCTAGCTCCTACGAGCAGTACTTC
CSARGGPSSYEQYF
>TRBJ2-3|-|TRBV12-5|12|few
TGTGCTAGTGCCATCCAACCTTATACGCAGTATTTT
CASAIQPYTQYF
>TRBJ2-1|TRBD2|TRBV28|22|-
TGTGCCAGCACACCCGGAGGGGGGCGGCTAGCGGGGGCCAGCCGCTCCTACAATGAGCAGTTCTTC
CASTPGGGRLAGASRSYNEQFF
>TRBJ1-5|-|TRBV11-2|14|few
TGTGCCAGCAGCTCCTCTTATAGCAATCAGCCCCAGCATTTT
CASSSSYSNQPQHF
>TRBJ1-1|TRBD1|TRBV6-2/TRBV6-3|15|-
TGTGCCAGCAGACAATCGACAGGGGTTGCCGCTGAAGCTTTCTTT
CASRQSTGVAAEAFF
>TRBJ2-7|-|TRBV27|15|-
TGTGCCAGCAGGTCAGATGGAGGCTTCTCCTACGAGCAGTACTTC
CASRSDGGFSYEQYF
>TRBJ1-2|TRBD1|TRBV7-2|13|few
TGTGCCAGCGCCCCGGGACAGATGTATGGCTACACCTTC
CASAPGQMYGYTF
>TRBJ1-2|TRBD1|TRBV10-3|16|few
TGTGCCATCAGTGATGACGGACAGGCCGGGATCTATGGCTACACCTTC
CAISDDGQAGIYGYTF
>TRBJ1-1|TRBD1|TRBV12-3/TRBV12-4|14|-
TGTGCCAGCAGCCAACAGGGGGGGACGGATGAAGCTTTCTTT
CASSQQGGTDEAFF
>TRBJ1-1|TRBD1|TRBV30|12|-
TGTGCCGGGGACAGCACGAACACTGAAGCTTTCTTT
CAGDSTNTEAFF
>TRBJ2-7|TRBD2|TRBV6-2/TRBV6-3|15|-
TGTGCCAGCAGTTACGAACTAGCGGCCTCCTACGAGCAGTACTTC
CASSYELAASYEQYF
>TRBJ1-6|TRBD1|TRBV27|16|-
TGCACCAGCAGTTTATCGGGGACAGGGGTCTGCTCACCCCTCCACTTT
CTSSLSGTGVCSPLHF
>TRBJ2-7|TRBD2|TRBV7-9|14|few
TGTGCCAGCAGCCCATCGGGGGGGCAGATCGAGCAGTACTTC
CASSPSGGQIEQYF
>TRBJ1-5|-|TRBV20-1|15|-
TGCAGTGCTAGCCGGGGGAGAGGAAGCAATCAGCCCCAGCATTTT
CSASRGRGSNQPQHF
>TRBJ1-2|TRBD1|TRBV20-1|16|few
TGCAGTGCTAGAGGGACAGGGGGCGCAGCAGTCTATGGCTACACCTTC
CSARGTGGAAVYGYTF
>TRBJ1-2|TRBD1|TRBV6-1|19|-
TGTGCCAGCAGTCCTCGGATTCCGGGACAGAAAAGGACTAACTATGGCTACACCTTC
CASSPRIPGQKRTNYGYTF
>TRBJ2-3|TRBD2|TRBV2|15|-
TGTGCCAGCAGTGCACTAGCGGGAGTAAGGGATACGCAGTATTTT
CASSALAGVRDTQYF
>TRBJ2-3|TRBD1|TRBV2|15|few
TGTGCCAGCAGGCAAGACAGGGTTGGTACAGATACGCAGTATTTT
CASRQDRVGTDTQYF
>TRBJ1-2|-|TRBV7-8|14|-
TGTGCCAGCAGCTTAGGCGTTGGCATCTATGGCTACACCTTC
CASSLGVGIYGYTF
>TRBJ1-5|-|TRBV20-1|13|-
TGCAGTGCTGGGCGCGGGTCAAATCAGCCCCAGCATTTT
CSAGRGSNQPQHF
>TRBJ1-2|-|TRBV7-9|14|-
TGTGCCAGCAGCGGAGTGGGACTGGACTATGGCTACACCTTC
CASSGVGLDYGYTF
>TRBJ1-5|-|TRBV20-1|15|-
TGCAGTGCTGGACCGTTGATTTATAGCAATCAGCCCCAGCATTTT
CSAGPLIYSNQPQHF
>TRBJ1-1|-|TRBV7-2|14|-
TGTGCCAGCAGCTTACGGACAGCTAACACTGAAGCTTTCTTT
CASSLRTANTEAFF
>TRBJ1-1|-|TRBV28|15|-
TGTGCCAGCAGTTTATCACTATCCCTAAACACTGAAGCTTTCTTT
CASSLSLSLNTEAFF
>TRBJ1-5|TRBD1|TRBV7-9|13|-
TGTGCCAGCAGTCGGGACAGTTATCAGCCCCAGCATTTT
CASSRDSYQPQHF
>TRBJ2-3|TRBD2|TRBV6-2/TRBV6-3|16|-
TGTGCCAGCAGTTACGGAGCGGGAGGGTTCACAGATACGCAGTATTTT
CASSYGAGGFTDTQYF
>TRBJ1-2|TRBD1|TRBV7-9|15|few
TGTGCCAGCAGCTTAACCCGACAGGGAGGGGATGGCTACACCTTC
CASSLTRQGGDGYTF
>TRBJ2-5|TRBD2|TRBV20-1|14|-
TGCAGTGCTATGGGACTAGCAGGGGTGGGGACCCAGTACTTC
CSAMGLAGVGTQYF
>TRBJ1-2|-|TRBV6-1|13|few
TGTGCCAGCACTAGGGCGGAGGGGCTCGGCTACACCTTC
CASTRAEGLGYTF
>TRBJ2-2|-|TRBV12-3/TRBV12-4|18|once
TGTGCCAGCAGTTTAGCTACCGGGTTATTCCTCCGTCCCGGGGAGCTGTTTTTT
CASSLATGLFLRPGELFF
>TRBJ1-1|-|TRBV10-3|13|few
TGTGCCATCAAAGCAGGTCTGGACACTGAAGCTTTCTTT
CAIKAGLDTEAFF
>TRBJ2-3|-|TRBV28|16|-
TGTGCCAGCAGGTTTAATGGGGGGCCCGGCACAGATACGCAGTATTTT
CASRFNGGPGTDTQYF
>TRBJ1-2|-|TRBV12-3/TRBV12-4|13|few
TGTGCCAGCAGTTTGGCCAGGTACTATGGCTACACCTTC
CASSLARYYGYTF
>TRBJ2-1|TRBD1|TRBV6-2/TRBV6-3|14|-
TGTGCCAGCAACCGGGGACAGGGGGTCTATGAGCAGTTCTTC
CASNRGQGVYEQFF
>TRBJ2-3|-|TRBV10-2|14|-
TGCGCCAGCCATGGAAGGGGGAAGGCAGATACGCAGTATTTT
CASHGRGKADTQYF
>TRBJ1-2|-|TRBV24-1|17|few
TGTGCCACCAGTGATATGGGGGAATGCAGGGGCGCCCAGGGCTACACCTTC
CATSDMGECRGAQGYTF
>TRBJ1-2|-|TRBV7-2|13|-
TGTGCCAGCAGCTTAGTGGGGGCAGCTGGCTACACCTTC
CASSLVGAAGYTF
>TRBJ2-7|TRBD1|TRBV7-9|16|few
TGTGCCAGCAGCCCCCCGGGACAGGGGGCGGTCGGCGAGCAGTACTTC
CASSPPGQGAVGEQYF
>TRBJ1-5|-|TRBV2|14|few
TGTGCCAGCAGGGTGGACAGTGGGGATCAGCCCCAGCATTTT
CASRVDSGDQPQHF
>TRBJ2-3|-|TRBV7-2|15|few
TGTGCCAGCACCCCCACTGGCAAAACCACAGATACGCAGTATTTT
CASTPTGKTTDTQYF
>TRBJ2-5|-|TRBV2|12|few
TGTGCCAGCAGTGAGGCCGAAGAGACCCAGTACTTC
CASSEAEETQYF
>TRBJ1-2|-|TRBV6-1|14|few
TGTGCCAGCCGCCAGGACGTAAGGCAGTATGGCTACACCTTC
CASRQDVRQYGYTF
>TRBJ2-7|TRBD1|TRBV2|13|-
TGTGCCAGCAAAAGGACAGGGGGGAGTGAGCAGTACTTC
CASKRTGGSEQYF
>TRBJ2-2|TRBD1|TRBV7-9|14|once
TGTGCCAGCGGGGACAGGGTGAACACCGGGGAGCTGTTTTTT
CASGDRVNTGELFF
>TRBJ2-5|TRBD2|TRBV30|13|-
TGTGCCTGGAGGGGGGGGGGTCCAGAGACCCAGTACTTC
CAWRGGGPETQYF
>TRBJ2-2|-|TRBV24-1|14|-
TGTGCCACCAGACCGCGGGGGCTTACCGGGGAGCTGTTTTTT
CATRPRGLTGELFF
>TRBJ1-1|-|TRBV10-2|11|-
TGCGCCAGCACTCTGAACACTGAAGCTTTCTTT
CASTLNTEAFF
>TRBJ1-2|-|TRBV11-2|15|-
TGTGCCAGCAGCCCTCCACCCGACAGGCTCTATGGCTACACCTTC
CASSPPPDRLYGYTF
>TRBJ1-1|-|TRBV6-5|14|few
TGTGCCAGCAGTTACACGGGAGAGAACACTGAAGCTTTCTTT
CASSYTGENTEAFF
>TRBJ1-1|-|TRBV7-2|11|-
TGTGCCAGCAGCTACTATGCTGAAGCTTTCTTT
CASSYYAEAFF
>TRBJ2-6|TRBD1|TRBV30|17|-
TGTGCCAGAACCGGGACAGGGGGGAGCTCTGGGGCCAACGTCCTGACTTTC
CARTGTGGSSGANVLTF
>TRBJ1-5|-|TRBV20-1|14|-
TGCAGTGCTAGTACCGGGGATAGCAATCAGCCCCAGCATTTT
CSASTGDSNQPQHF
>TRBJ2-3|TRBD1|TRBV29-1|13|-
TGCAGCGGTCGGACAGGGGTGGCAGATACGCAGTATTTT
CSGRTGVADTQYF